This T cell receptor (beta chain) is from a study of resident and recirculating memory T cells in vitiligo. Germline V gene lookup returns CDR1 LNHDA and CDR2 SQIVND (reference sequence). The CDR3 has 16 residues. The germline V and J ends were trimmed by 5 bases and 2 bases, with 16 bases remaining between them. Profiled with immunoSEQ multiplex PCR; TCRdb holds only in-frame clones, not every one. In the table there are about 76,000 clones, 92% of which are singletons. Confetti depigmentation, marking active vitiligo, was absent in these patients. The clonotype comes from a male donor with vitiligo. This chain links TRBV19 with TRBJ1-5; a weak D match, TRBD1 (5 bases). The sequenced material came from blood. The CDR3 loop is CASSLYRSGGNQPQHF. CDR3 sequence (DNA): TGTGCCAGTAGTCTTTACAGGTCGGGAGGCAATCAGCCCCAGCATTTT.